This T cell receptor (beta chain) is from a study of blood T cell repertoires in COVID-19. Looking at the study overall: There were acute and convalescent COVID-19 samples, and they came from the United States, Italy and Spain. In each case, the material was cDNA or gDNA derived from T cells, B-cell-depleted T cells, or PBMCs.

Measured with immunoSEQ multiplex PCR; TCRdb has only the in-frame clones, and not every one. The profile shows over 200,000 clones, approximately 82% of them singletons. Germline V gene lookup returns CDR1 LGHNA and CDR2 YSLEER. The CDR3 extends over 17 amino acids. Trimming at V came to 1 base and at J to 4 bases, leaving 8 bases not matched to a gene. The sample comprised peripheral blood. The clonotype was recovered from a woman aged 40 to 49 with acute or convalescent COVID-19. The genes are TRBV4-3 and TRBJ2-2; 8 positions agree with TRBD2. The CDR3 reads CASSQAPGAGGTGELFF. DNA of the CDR3: TGCGCCAGCAGCCAAGCGCCGGGGGCGGGAGGCACCGGGGAGCTGTTTTTT.